A selection of T cell receptor beta chains follows, all from one sample in a study of PD-L1 blockade in urothelial cancer. Profiling relied on immunoSEQ multiplex PCR, and the TCRdb table lists in-frame clones only, not all of them. The sample lists under 55,000 clones; around nine tenths were seen once. The sample consisted of PBMCs, taken around atezolizumab (anti-PD-L1) treatment. The receptors here all came from a donor at least 40 years old with urothelial cancer. CDR3s include the opening cysteine and the closing phenylalanine or tryptophan. A D gene is named only where the DNA matches it firmly. Some rows have no size entry. The others give once, few or many, or a class for an expanded clone.

d_call clone_size j_call v_call cdr3_length cdr3_aa cdr3_nt
TRBD2 NA TRBJ2-1 TRBV6-6 16 CASSYPGLAGGMGQFF TGTGCCAGCAGTTATCCGGGACTAGCGGGAGGGATGGGGCAGTTCTTC
TRBD2 NA TRBJ2-7 TRBV11-3 15 CASSLRSGRNHEQYF TGTGCCAGCAGCTTACGTAGCGGGAGAAACCACGAGCAGTACTTC
TRBD1 once TRBJ2-3 TRBV30 16 CAWSVRRDRGTDTQYF TGTGCCTGGAGTGTACGCCGGGACAGGGGCACAGATACGCAGTATTTT
NA NA TRBJ2-7 TRBV9 14 CASSVGVGAYEQYF TGTGCCAGCAGCGTAGGGGTGGGCGCCTACGAGCAGTACTTC
NA medium-sized TRBJ2-5 TRBV27 15 CASSRWGGTGETQYF TGTGCCAGCAGTAGGTGGGGCGGGACGGGGGAGACCCAGTACTTC
TRBD1 NA TRBJ2-7 TRBV10-3 18 CAISAGQAGLLRSYEQYF TGTGCCATCAGTGCGGGACAGGCCGGACTTCTCCGGTCCTACGAGCAGTACTTC
NA once TRBJ2-2 TRBV4-3 14 CASRGLPHTGELFF TGCGCCAGCAGGGGACTCCCTCACACCGGGGAGCTGTTTTTT
NA NA TRBJ2-7 TRBV7-9 13 CASSYSYPYEQYF TGTGCCAGCAGCTATTCCTACCCTTACGAGCAGTACTTC
TRBD2 NA TRBJ2-1 TRBV4-2 21 CASSQVPGLAGDEGNLNEQFF TGTGCCAGCAGCCAAGTCCCGGGACTAGCGGGAGATGAGGGAAATTTGAATGAGCAGTTCTTC
NA NA TRBJ2-5 TRBV27 14 CASSLEGAAQTQYF TGTGCCAGCAGTTTAGAGGGCGCGGCCCAGACCCAGTACTTC
TRBD2 NA TRBJ2-2 TRBV6-6 15 CASSDLAGYTGELFF TGTGCCAGCAGTGATCTAGCGGGATACACCGGGGAGCTGTTTTTT
TRBD2 once TRBJ2-7 TRBV18 17 CASSPPGLAGGSGEQYF TGTGCCAGCTCACCACCCGGACTAGCGGGAGGTTCGGGCGAGCAGTACTTC
NA NA TRBJ2-1 TRBV5-6 14 CASSRGSGYNEQFF TGTGCCAGCAGCCGGGGAAGCGGTTACAATGAGCAGTTCTTC
NA NA TRBJ1-1 TRBV28 13 CASSQEVNTEAFF TGTGCCAGCAGTCAGGAGGTGAACACTGAAGCTTTCTTT
NA once TRBJ1-3 TRBV7-2 14 CASSPGFAGNTIYF TGTGCCAGCAGCCCAGGGTTCGCTGGAAACACCATATATTTT
NA NA TRBJ2-7 TRBV7-2 14 CASSPGLFAYEQYF TGTGCCAGCAGCCCCGGACTTTTTGCCTACGAGCAGTACTTC
TRBD1 NA TRBJ1-1 TRBV29-1 14 CSVDRSSSNTEAFF TGCAGCGTGGACAGGTCCTCCTCGAACACTGAAGCTTTCTTT
NA once TRBJ2-5 TRBV4-2 19 CASSHLLGAGSLTRETQYF TGTGCCAGCAGCCACTTACTGGGGGCAGGGAGCTTGACGAGGGAGACCCAGTACTTC
NA NA TRBJ2-3 TRBV28 14 CASGPAGGTDTQYF TGTGCCAGCGGGCCGGCGGGTGGTACAGATACGCAGTATTTT
TRBD1 NA TRBJ1-2 TRBV7-9 13 CAGEGTGNYGYTF TGTGCAGGAGAGGGGACAGGGAACTATGGCTACACCTTC
TRBD1 once TRBJ2-2 TRBV7-6 15 CASRTGQGGTGELFF TGTGCCAGCCGGACGGGACAGGGAGGCACCGGGGAGCTGTTTTTT
TRBD1 NA TRBJ1-1 TRBV10-3 14 CAISDLGRGSEAFF TGTGCCATCAGTGACCTGGGCAGGGGGTCCGAAGCTTTCTTT
TRBD1 NA TRBJ2-5 TRBV5-1 15 CASSGDTGGQETQYF TGCGCCAGCAGCGGTGATACAGGGGGCCAAGAGACCCAGTACTTC
NA NA TRBJ2-5 TRBV19 15 CASSMRSGGHETQYF TGTGCCAGTAGTATGAGGTCAGGGGGGCATGAGACCCAGTACTTC
TRBD2 NA TRBJ2-3 TRBV15 16 CATSRSTSGAWDTQYF TGTGCCACCAGCAGATCAACTAGCGGAGCCTGGGATACGCAGTATTTT
NA NA TRBJ2-1 TRBV9 15 CASSVGGASYNEQFF TGTGCCAGCAGCGTAGGCGGGGCCTCCTACAATGAGCAGTTCTTC
TRBD2 NA TRBJ2-1 TRBV4-3 16 CASSQQLAGSWNEQFF TGCGCCAGCAGCCAACAGCTAGCGGGATCTTGGAATGAGCAGTTCTTC
NA NA TRBJ1-1 TRBV6-5 14 CASSYLVGGTEAFF TGTGCCAGCAGTTATTTGGTCGGAGGCACTGAAGCTTTCTTT
TRBD1 NA TRBJ2-1 TRBV4-3 15 CASSHDRVSYNEQFF TGCGCCAGCAGCCACGACAGGGTCTCCTACAATGAGCAGTTCTTC
TRBD2 NA TRBJ2-7 TRBV6-5 14 CASKVREGRGEQYF TGTGCCAGCAAGGTGCGGGAGGGCCGGGGCGAGCAGTACTTC
NA NA TRBJ2-2 TRBV5-1 12 CASSTRAGELFF TGCGCCAGCAGCACCCGGGCCGGGGAGCTGTTTTTT
NA NA TRBJ2-5 TRBV11-3 16 CASSLDQGHLQETQYF TGTGCCAGCAGCTTAGATCAGGGACACCTCCAAGAGACCCAGTACTTC
TRBD2 few TRBJ2-3 TRBV9 19 CASSVGGTSGGWSTDTQYF TGTGCCAGCAGCGTAGGAGGGACTAGCGGGGGATGGTCCACAGATACGCAGTATTTT
TRBD2 NA TRBJ2-2 TRBV7-3 17 CASSPGRLAGGIGELFF TGTGCCAGCAGCCCCGGGCGACTAGCGGGAGGGATCGGGGAGCTGTTTTTT
NA NA TRBJ2-7 TRBV9 13 CASSPQVGLEQYF TGTGCCAGCAGCCCACAAGTTGGTCTCGAGCAGTACTTC
NA NA TRBJ2-7 TRBV18 13 CASSPPSSYEQYF TGTGCCAGCTCACCACCCAGCTCCTACGAGCAGTACTTC
TRBD1 once TRBJ1-5 TRBV7-8 16 CASSLGGDRTNQPQHF TGTGCCAGCAGCTTAGGGGGGGACAGGACCAATCAGCCCCAGCATTTT
TRBD1 NA TRBJ2-1 TRBV5-8 17 CASSLVGAQTGDNEQFF TGTGCCAGCAGCTTGGTGGGGGCGCAAACAGGGGACAATGAGCAGTTCTTC
TRBD1 NA TRBJ2-2 TRBV9 16 CASSVGGTVNTGELFF TGTGCCAGCAGCGTAGGGGGGACAGTTAACACCGGGGAGCTGTTTTTT
NA NA TRBJ2-7 TRBV5-1 14 CASSFSGVAYEQYF TGCGCCAGCAGCTTTTCGGGGGTCGCCTACGAGCAGTACTTC
NA once TRBJ1-2 TRBV2 10 CASSPQDRTF TGTGCCAGCAGCCCACAGGATAGGACCTTC
TRBD1 NA TRBJ2-2 TRBV11-3 18 CASSLDQSGTGNTGELFF TGTGCCAGCAGCTTAGATCAGTCGGGGACAGGGAACACCGGGGAGCTGTTTTTT
NA NA TRBJ1-3 TRBV9 15 CASSRLQSPGNTIYF TGTGCCAGCAGCCGACTCCAATCCCCTGGAAACACCATATATTTT
TRBD2 once TRBJ2-2 TRBV7-8 17 CASSPLGLAGAVGELFF TGTGCCAGCAGCCCCCTGGGACTAGCGGGAGCGGTTGGGGAGCTGTTTTTT
NA NA TRBJ2-2 TRBV6-6 14 CASSPPGNTGELFF TGTGCCAGCAGCCCCCCCGGGAACACCGGGGAGCTGTTTTTT
NA few TRBJ1-5 TRBV28 12 CASSPPGGPQHF TGTGCCAGCAGCCCGCCCGGGGGGCCCCAGCATTTT
TRBD1 few TRBJ1-1 TRBV10-3 16 CAISDRQGGVGTEAFF TGTGCCATCAGTGATAGACAGGGTGGAGTTGGCACTGAAGCTTTCTTT
NA NA TRBJ2-7 TRBV7-8 15 CASSLLRGGSYEQYF TGTGCCAGCAGCTTACTTCGCGGAGGTTCCTACGAGCAGTACTTC
NA NA TRBJ2-3 TRBV7-3 16 CASSPAKPGGTDTQYF TGTGCCAGCAGCCCAGCTAAGCCGGGGGGCACAGATACGCAGTATTTT
NA NA TRBJ2-2 TRBV9 14 CASSPGGGAGELFF TGTGCCAGCAGCCCCGGGGGTGGGGCCGGGGAGCTGTTTTTT
NA NA TRBJ2-3 TRBV11-2 14 CASSPRVRADTQYF TGTGCCAGCAGCCCCCGTGTGAGGGCAGATACGCAGTATTTT
NA few TRBJ2-4 TRBV15 15 CATSPTRVAKNIQYF TGTGCCACCAGCCCGACTAGGGTGGCCAAAAACATTCAGTACTTC
NA NA TRBJ1-4 TRBV13 16 CASSSSRVGGNEKLFF TGTGCCAGCAGCTCATCCAGGGTAGGGGGTAATGAAAAACTGTTTTTT